This TCR beta chain is from a study of blood T cell repertoires in COVID-19. Study in general: Acute-phase and convalescent COVID-19 samples originated in the United States, Italy and Spain. Sources were T cells, B-cell-depleted T cells, or PBMCs; the material itself was cDNA or gDNA.

Trimming at V came to 2 bases and at J to 8 bases, leaving 3 bases not matched to a gene. Germline-derived CDR1 and CDR2 are GTSNPN and SVGIG (reference sequence). The length of the CDR3 is 13 residues. In the source study's methods: Estimation of nucleated cell counts was performed using reference gene primer amplification. Sequenced by immunoSEQ multiplex PCR; TCRdb stores in-frame clones only, minus some. That table supplies the V and J calls and clone size; D and trimming were determined from the DNA. Of about 48,000 clones listed, 80% to 90% are singletons. The specimen was peripheral blood. The TCR sequence derives from a woman older than 75 with acute or convalescent COVID-19. The chain carries TRBV30 and TRBJ1-2; 12 bases line up with TRBD1. The CDR3 region has the DNA TGTGCCTGGAGTACCGGGACAGGGGGCGGCTACACCTTC. It translates to CAWSTGTGGGYTF.